These 25 T cell receptor beta chains were all obtained from the same sample, sequenced in a study of blood T cells in healthy people across ages. Together with a sample-barcoded 5' primer, a J-beta primer mix was included in a second PCR lasting about 7 to 12 cycles. In TCRdb, the 5' RACE reads were re-called with MiXCR into one record per CDR3 protein. In the table there are 700,000 to 900,000 distinct CDR3 sequences, approximately 24% of which are singletons. This sample also appeared in a second study, on T cells of mothers and their children.

Sequencing used blood. The receptors were gathered from a boy younger than 18 in good health.

This clonotype was recorded many times. This chain links TRBV5-5 with TRBJ2-2; D is uncertain. CDR3 length: 14 residues. Germline V gives CDR1 SGHKS, CDR2 YYEKEE (reference sequence). V lost 5 bases, J lost 6 bases, and 14 bases lay in between. CDR3 sequence reads: CASRINPGSGELFF. The DNA of the CDR3 is TGTGCCAGCAGGATCAACCCCGGGTCCGGGGAGCTGTTTTTT.

The rearrangement joins TRBV10-3 to TRBJ2-1; tentative D call: TRBD2 (6 bases). Germline V CDR1 and CDR2: ENHRY, SYGVKD. This CDR3 has 14 amino acids. The V and J ends lost 3 bases and 10 bases respectively, with 16 bases between them. CDR3 nucleotide sequence: TGTGCCATCAGTGACGATGCGGGGAGGTTAGAGCAGTTCTTC. Amino acid sequence: CAISDDAGRLEQFF.

The rearrangement joins TRBV12-3 or TRBV12-4 to TRBJ1-3; tentatively, D is TRBD1 (5 bases). The CDR3 has 15 amino acids. The V and J ends lost 5 bases and 1 base respectively, with 12 bases between them. DNA of the CDR3: TGTGCCAGCAGTGGGGGAGATAGTTCTGGAAACACCATATATTTT. It specifies CASSGGDSSGNTIYF.

This rearrangement joins TRBV2 to TRBJ2-5; 9 bases align to TRBD2. V was clipped by 6 bases and J by 1 base; unmatched bases: 6. CDR3 size: 15 residues. Germline V gene data show CDR1 as SNHLY and CDR2 as FYNNEI. The CDR3 here is CASRERGDSQETQYF. Here the CDR3 DNA reads TGTGCCAGCAGGGAGCGGGGGGACAGCCAAGAGACCCAGTACTTC.

This clonotype appeared a few times. The chain uses TRBV29-1 and TRBJ1-2, with 7 bases lining up with TRBD1. The CDR3 extends over 13 amino acids. The V and J ends lost 4 bases and 6 bases, in that order; junction bases with no gene match: 8. Germline lookup yields CDR1 SQVTM and CDR2 ANQGSEA. This CDR3 is CSVVNDGQDGYTF. The CDR3 DNA follows: TGCAGCGTTGTTAACGACGGACAGGATGGCTACACCTTC.

In its sample, this clonotype was seen many times. This chain links TRBV28 with TRBJ1-3; D unresolved. CDR3 length equals 12 residues. The germline V gene encodes CDR1 MDHEN and CDR2 SYDVKM. V lost 6 bases, J lost 0 bases, and 3 bases lay in between. The DNA of the CDR3 is TGTGCCAGCAGGGGCTCTGGAAACACCATATATTTT. It yields the protein CASRGSGNTIYF.

The gene calls are TRBV7-2 and TRBJ2-7, with no clear D. V was shortened by 1 base and J by 5 bases, with 15 bases between the two germline ends. The CDR3 runs to 15 residues. CDR1 and CDR2 from the germline V gene are SGHTA and FQGNSA. The CDR3 protein is CASSLVIAGGNEQYF. DNA of the CDR3: TGTGCCAGCAGCTTAGTAATCGCTGGTGGAAACGAGCAGTACTTC.

This chain links TRBV15 with TRBJ1-2; D uncertain. V was clipped by 0 bases and J by 6 bases, with 14 bases between them. Germline values: CDR1 LNHNV, CDR2 YYDKDF (reference sequence). There are 15 residues in the CDR3. The CDR3, as DNA: TGTGCCACCAGCAGAGATCGACTGCCCCCCCATGGCTACACCTTC. It encodes CATSRDRLPPHGYTF.

The V gene is TRBV9, the J gene TRBJ2-3, with TRBD2 identical over 7 bases. The CDR3 is 14 residues long. The germline V gene encodes CDR1 SGDLS and CDR2 YYNGEE. J lost 6 bases, V lost 4 bases, and 8 bases had no gene match. The DNA for the CDR3 is TGTGCCAGCAGCCCTTGGACTAGTTTGGATACGCAGTATTTT. The encoded protein is CASSPWTSLDTQYF.

This clonotype was counted ten times or more. The chain joins TRBV4-1 to TRBJ2-7; a possible D gene is TRBD1 (5 bases). CDR1 is MGHRA, CDR2 YSYEKL, per germline. The CDR3 totals 15 residues. With 0 bases removed from V and 7 bases from J, the gap between germline ends came to 16 bases. The CDR3, as DNA: TGCGCCAGCAGCCAAGATAAGGGGCATCTTTTTGAGCAGTACTTC. This encodes CASSQDKGHLFEQYF.

This clonotype was seen a few times. The V call is TRBV29-1, the J call TRBJ1-1; 8 bases are a match to TRBD1. Germline V CDR1 and CDR2: SQVTM, ANQGSEA. CDR3 length equals 13 residues. V shed 8 bases and J 0 bases; nucleotides not matched to a gene: 5. The CDR3: CSTWTGMNTEAFF. Here the CDR3 DNA reads TGCAGCACTTGGACAGGGATGAACACTGAAGCTTTCTTT.

This clonotype has just a few counts. This sequence joins TRBV6-5 and TRBJ2-7, with a tentative D call TRBD2 (7 bases). From germline, CDR1 is MNHEY and CDR2 SVGAGI. Trimming shortened V by 4 bases and J by 1 base, and 17 bases separated the two germline ends. CDR3 length: 16 residues. The CDR3 DNA follows: TGTGCCAGCAGTTGTTCTCGCGGGGGCTCGTCCTACGAGCAGTACTTC. This sequence encodes CASSCSRGGSSYEQYF.

Concerning this clonotype itself: One end of the junction fails to match germline, which may point to a read error. The chain couples TRBV6-5 to TRBJ2-1; TRBD2 matches at 8 bases. The CDR3 runs 15 residues. CDR1 and CDR2 from the germline V gene are MNHEY and SVGAGI. The CDR3 nucleotides are TGTGCCGGCAGTTACTCTACTAGCGGCTACAATGAGCAGTTCTTC. It codes for CAGSYSTSGYNEQFF.

The chain carries TRBV11-2 and TRBJ2-1, with D possibly matching TRBD1 (6 bases). Germline lookup yields CDR1 SGHAT and CDR2 FQNNGV. The CDR3 runs to 16 residues. V lost 2 bases, J lost 9 bases, and 20 bases lay in between. The CDR3 region is CASSLTGQTSLGEQFF. The CDR3 nucleotides are TGTGCCAGCAGCTTAACAGGACAGACCTCCCTGGGTGAGCAGTTCTTC.

The count of this clonotype is one. The junction departs from germline at one end; a sequencing error may be responsible. This chain connects TRBV12-3 or TRBV12-4 to TRBJ1-4, with D unclear. CDR3 length equals 15 residues. In nucleotides, the CDR3 is TGTGCCAACAGTTTCCTGACCCCAACTAATGAAAAACTGTTTTTT. This translates into CANSFLTPTNEKLFF.

Only a few counts were recorded for this clonotype. The chain uses TRBV12-3 or TRBV12-4 and TRBJ2-4, with D possibly being TRBD1 (5 bases). CDR3 length: 14 amino acids. Trimming removed 3 bases from V and 9 bases from J, with 15 bases in between. The CDR3 coding sequence is TGTGCCAGCAGTTTCCGAAGGCAGGGAAGCATTCAGTACTTC. This codes for CASSFRRQGSIQYF.

The chain combines TRBV12-3 or TRBV12-4 with TRBJ1-1; no definite D call. The CDR3 loop spans 11 amino acids. With 6 bases removed from V and 8 bases from J, the gap between germline ends came to 10 bases. The CDR3 bases are TGTGCCAGCAGCTACTACGTCGAAGCTTTCTTT. Protein sequence: CASSYYVEAFF.

The chain is built from TRBV5-4 and TRBJ2-7, with D possibly TRBD2 on 6 matching bases. Germline V CDR1 and CDR2: SGHNT, YYREEE (reference sequence). V was shortened by 4 bases and J by 2 bases, with 19 bases between the two germline ends. This CDR3 has 16 amino acids. Written as DNA, the CDR3 is TGTGCCAGCAGCACGTCGATGGAGGGCTGGGCCTACGAGCAGTACTTC. It yields the protein CASSTSMEGWAYEQYF.

The rearrangement links TRBV10-3 to TRBJ2-1; TRBD2 matches at 13 bases. Germline V gene sequence: CDR1 ENHRY, CDR2 SYGVKD. J was trimmed by 9 bases and V by 6 bases; bases with no gene match: 14. This CDR3 is 17 amino acids long. CDR3 sequence reads: CAIRPDSGLAGQGEQFF. In DNA form, the CDR3 reads TGTGCCATCAGACCAGATTCGGGACTAGCGGGGCAGGGTGAGCAGTTCTTC.

There are many counts of this clonotype. The rearrangement links TRBV12-3 or TRBV12-4 to TRBJ1-4, with D hard to call. The V end lost 6 bases, the J end lost 8 bases, and 16 bases lay between the germline ends. CDR3 size: 14 residues. DNA for the CDR3: TGTGCCAGCAGCCTCTCGGGCGGTGAGGAAAAACTGTTTTTT. It specifies CASSLSGGEEKLFF.

Only a few counts were recorded for this clonotype. J is TRBJ2-7 and V is TRBV12-3 or TRBV12-4; 8 bases map to TRBD1. With 5 bases clipped from V and 3 bases from J, the junction kept 9 bases outside the gene matches. The CDR3 loop spans 15 amino acids. CDR3 loop: CASSAQGGIDYEQYF. Written as DNA, the CDR3 is TGTGCCAGCAGTGCACAGGGGGGAATTGACTACGAGCAGTACTTC.

This chain joins TRBV28 and TRBJ1-2; a possible D gene is TRBD1 (5 bases). Trimming removed 2 bases from V and 8 bases from J, with 15 bases in between. The CDR3 spans 14 residues. In germline, CDR1 is MDHEN, CDR2 SYDVKM. The CDR3 coding sequence is TGTGCCAGCAGTTTAGTTGTAGGGGTCCTGGGCTACACCTTC. Protein sequence: CASSLVVGVLGYTF.

This clonotype showed up just a few times. The chain recombines TRBV7-9 with TRBJ2-1; tentatively, D is TRBD1 or TRBD2 (6 bases each). The CDR3 runs 17 residues. The germline V gene encodes CDR1 SEHNR and CDR2 FQNEAQ (reference sequence). V was cut by 0 bases and J by 0 bases, with 12 bases left in between. The CDR3 protein is CASSLALRGDSYNEQFF. DNA of the CDR3: TGTGCCAGCAGCTTAGCGCTGAGGGGGGACTCCTACAATGAGCAGTTCTTC.

The V gene is TRBV29-1, the J gene TRBJ2-5; the match to TRBD1 covers 7 bases. CDR3 length: 15 residues. The ends lost 0 bases at V and 1 base at J; junction bases unmatched: 5. CDR1 is SQVTM, CDR2 ANQGSEA, per germline. The CDR3 DNA reads TGCAGCGTTGAAGATCCACGGACAGGCCAAGAGACCCAGTACTTC. This gives the protein CSVEDPRTGQETQYF.

The chain carries TRBV2 and TRBJ2-1; the D gene is possibly TRBD2 (6 bases). This CDR3 comprises 18 residues. Between the trimmed V and J ends, which lost 2 bases and 7 bases, there was a span of 24 bases. Germline V CDR1 and CDR2: SNHLY, FYNNEI. The CDR3, as DNA: TGTGCCAGCAGTGAATATTTAACCGGGACTCTTCTAGGGAATGAGCAGTTCTTC. Its protein is CASSEYLTGTLLGNEQFF.